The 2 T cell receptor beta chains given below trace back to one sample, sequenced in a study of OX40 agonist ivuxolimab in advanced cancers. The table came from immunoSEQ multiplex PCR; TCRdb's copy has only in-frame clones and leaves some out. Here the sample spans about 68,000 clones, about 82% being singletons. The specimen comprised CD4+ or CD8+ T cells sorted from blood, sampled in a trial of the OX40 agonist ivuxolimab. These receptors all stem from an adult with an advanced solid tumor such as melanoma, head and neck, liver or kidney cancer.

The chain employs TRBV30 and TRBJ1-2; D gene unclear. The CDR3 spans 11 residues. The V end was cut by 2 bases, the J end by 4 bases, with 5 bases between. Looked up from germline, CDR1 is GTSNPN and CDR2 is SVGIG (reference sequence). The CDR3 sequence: CAWSQGYGYTF. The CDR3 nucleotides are TGTGCCTGGAGTCAAGGCTATGGCTACACCTTC.

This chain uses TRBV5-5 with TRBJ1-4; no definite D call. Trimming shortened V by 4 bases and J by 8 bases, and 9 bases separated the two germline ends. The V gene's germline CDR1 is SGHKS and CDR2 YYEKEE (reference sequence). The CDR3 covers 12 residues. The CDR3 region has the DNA TGTGCCAGCAGCCGACCCGGGGAAAAACTGTTTTTT. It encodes CASSRPGEKLFF.